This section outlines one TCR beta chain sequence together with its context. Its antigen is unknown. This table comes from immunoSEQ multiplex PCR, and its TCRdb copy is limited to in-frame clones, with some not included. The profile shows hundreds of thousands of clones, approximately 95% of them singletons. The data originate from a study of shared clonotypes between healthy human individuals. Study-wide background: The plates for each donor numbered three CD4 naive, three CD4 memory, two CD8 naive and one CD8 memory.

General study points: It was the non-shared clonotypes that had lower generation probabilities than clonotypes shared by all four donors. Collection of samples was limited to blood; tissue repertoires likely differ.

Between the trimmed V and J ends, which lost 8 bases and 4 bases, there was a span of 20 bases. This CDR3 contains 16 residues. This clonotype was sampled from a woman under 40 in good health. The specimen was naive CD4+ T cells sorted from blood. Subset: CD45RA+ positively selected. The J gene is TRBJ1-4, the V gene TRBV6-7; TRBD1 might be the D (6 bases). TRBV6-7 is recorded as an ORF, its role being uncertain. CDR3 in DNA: TGTGCCAGCCAAAGCCACCGACAGGCGGTTAATGAAAAACTGTTTTTT. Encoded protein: CASQSHRQAVNEKLFF.